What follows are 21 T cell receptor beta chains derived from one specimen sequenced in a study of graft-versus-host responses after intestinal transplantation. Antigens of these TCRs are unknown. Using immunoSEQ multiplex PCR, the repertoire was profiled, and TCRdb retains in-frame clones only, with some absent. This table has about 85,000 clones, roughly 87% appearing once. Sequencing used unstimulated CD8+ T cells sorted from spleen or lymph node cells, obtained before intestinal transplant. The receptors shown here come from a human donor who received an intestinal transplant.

DNA for the CDR3: TGTGCCAGCGGAGGTTCTGGAAACACCATATATTTT. Amino acid sequence: CASGGSGNTIYF. The genes are TRBV6-5 and TRBJ1-3; no clear D gene. Germline loops: CDR1 MNHEY, CDR2 SVGAGI. The CDR3 sequence is 12 residues long. Trimming stripped 8 bases from V and 1 base from J, with 6 bases between.

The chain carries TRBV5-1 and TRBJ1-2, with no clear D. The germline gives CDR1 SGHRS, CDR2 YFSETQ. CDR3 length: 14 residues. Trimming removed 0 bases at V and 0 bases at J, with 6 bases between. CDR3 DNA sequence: TGCGCCAGCAGCTTGGGTGACACTAACTATGGCTACACCTTC. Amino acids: CASSLGDTNYGYTF. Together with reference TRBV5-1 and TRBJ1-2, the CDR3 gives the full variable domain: KAGVTQTPRYLIKTRGQQVTLSCSPISGHRSVSWYQQTPGQGLQFLFEYFSETQRNKGNFPGRFSGRQFSNSRSEMNVSTLELGDSALYLCASSLGDTNYGYTFGSGTRLTVV.

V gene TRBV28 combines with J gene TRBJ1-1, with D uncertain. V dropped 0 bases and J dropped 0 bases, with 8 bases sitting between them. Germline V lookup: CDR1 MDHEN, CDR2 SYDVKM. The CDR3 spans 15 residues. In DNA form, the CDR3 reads TGTGCCAGCAGTTTATGGGGGAGAGTGAACACTGAAGCTTTCTTT. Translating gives CASSLWGRVNTEAFF.

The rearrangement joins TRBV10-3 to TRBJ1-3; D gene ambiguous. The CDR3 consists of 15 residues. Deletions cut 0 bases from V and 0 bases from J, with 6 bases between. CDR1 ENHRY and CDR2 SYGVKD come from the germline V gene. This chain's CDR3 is CAISESVSSGNTIYF. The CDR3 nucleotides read TGTGCCATCAGTGAGTCGGTCAGCTCTGGAAACACCATATATTTT.

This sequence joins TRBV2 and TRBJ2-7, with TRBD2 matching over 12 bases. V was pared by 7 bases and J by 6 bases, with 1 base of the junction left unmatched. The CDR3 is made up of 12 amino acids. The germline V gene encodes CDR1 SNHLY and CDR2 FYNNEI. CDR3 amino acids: CASTSGGAEQYF. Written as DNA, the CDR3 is TGTGCCAGCACTAGCGGGGGGGCCGAGCAGTACTTC.

The CDR3 DNA reads TGTGCCACCAGCAGATTAGAAGCCTACGAGCAGTACTTC. Translating gives CATSRLEAYEQYF. The V call is TRBV15, the J call TRBJ2-7, with no clear D. CDR1 and CDR2 from the germline V gene are LNHNV and YYDKDF (reference sequence). V was cut by 2 bases and J by 2 bases, with 7 bases left in between. This CDR3 is built from 13 residues.

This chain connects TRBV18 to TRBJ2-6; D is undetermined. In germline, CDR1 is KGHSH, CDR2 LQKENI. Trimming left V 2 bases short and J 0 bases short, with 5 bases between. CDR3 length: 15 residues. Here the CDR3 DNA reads TGTGCCAGCTCACCAGGTCTCTCTGGGGCCAACGTCCTGACTTTC. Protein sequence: CASSPGLSGANVLTF. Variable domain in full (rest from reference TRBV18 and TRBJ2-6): NAGVMQNPRHLVRRRGQEARLRCSPMKGHSHVYWYRQLPEEGLKFMVYLQKENIIDESGMPKERFSAEFPKEGPSILRIQQVVRGDSAAYFCASSPGLSGANVLTFGAGSRLTVL.

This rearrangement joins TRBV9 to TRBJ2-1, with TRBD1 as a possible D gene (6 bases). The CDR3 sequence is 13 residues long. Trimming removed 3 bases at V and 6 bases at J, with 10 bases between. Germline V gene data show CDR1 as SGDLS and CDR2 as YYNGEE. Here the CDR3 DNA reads TGTGCCAGCAGCGGCGGACAGCCCAATGAGCAGTTCTTC. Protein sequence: CASSGGQPNEQFF.

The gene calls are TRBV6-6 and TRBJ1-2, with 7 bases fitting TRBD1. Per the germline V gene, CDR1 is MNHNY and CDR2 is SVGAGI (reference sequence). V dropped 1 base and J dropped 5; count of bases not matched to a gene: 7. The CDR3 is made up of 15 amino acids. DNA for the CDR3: TGTGCCAGCAGTTACTGGTGGGACAGCATTTATGGCTACACCTTC. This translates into CASSYWWDSIYGYTF.

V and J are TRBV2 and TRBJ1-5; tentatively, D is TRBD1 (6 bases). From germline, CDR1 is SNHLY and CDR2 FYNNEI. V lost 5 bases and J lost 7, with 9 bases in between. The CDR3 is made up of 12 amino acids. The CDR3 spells CASSTGPQPQHF. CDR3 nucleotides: TGTGCCAGCAGTACAGGGCCCCAGCCCCAGCATTTT.

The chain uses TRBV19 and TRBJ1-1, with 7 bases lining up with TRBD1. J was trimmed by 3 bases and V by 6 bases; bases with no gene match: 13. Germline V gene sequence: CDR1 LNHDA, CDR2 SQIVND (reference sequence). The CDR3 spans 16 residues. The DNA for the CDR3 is TGTGCCAGTAGGAGAAGAAGAGGGGGCGCGGACACTGAAGCTTTCTTT. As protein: CASRRRRGGADTEAFF.

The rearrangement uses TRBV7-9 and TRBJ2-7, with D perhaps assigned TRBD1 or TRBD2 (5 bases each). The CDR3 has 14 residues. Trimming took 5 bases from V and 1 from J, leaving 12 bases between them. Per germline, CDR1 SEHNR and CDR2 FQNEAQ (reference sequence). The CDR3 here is CASSGRDRSYEQYF. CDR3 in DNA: TGTGCCAGCAGCGGCCGGGACCGGTCCTACGAGCAGTACTTC.

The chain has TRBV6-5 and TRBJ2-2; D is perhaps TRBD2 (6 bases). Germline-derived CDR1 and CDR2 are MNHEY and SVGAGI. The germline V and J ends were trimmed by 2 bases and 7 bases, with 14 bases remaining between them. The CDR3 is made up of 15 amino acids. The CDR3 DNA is TGTGCCAGCAGTTACATCGGGAGCACCTTCGGGGAGCTGTTTTTT. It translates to CASSYIGSTFGELFF.

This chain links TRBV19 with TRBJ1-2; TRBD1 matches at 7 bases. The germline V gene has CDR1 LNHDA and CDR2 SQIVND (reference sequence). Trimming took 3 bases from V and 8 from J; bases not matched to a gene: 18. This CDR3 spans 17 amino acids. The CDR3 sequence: CASSMGQFEDRPGGYTF. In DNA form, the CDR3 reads TGTGCCAGTAGTATGGGGCAATTTGAGGACAGGCCAGGGGGCTACACCTTC. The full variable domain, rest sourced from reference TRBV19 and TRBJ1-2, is DGGITQSPKYLFRKEGQNVTLSCEQNLNHDAMYWYRQDPGQGLRLIYYSQIVNDFQKGDIAEGYSVSREKKESFPLTVTSAQKNPTAFYLCASSMGQFEDRPGGYTFGSGTRLTVV.

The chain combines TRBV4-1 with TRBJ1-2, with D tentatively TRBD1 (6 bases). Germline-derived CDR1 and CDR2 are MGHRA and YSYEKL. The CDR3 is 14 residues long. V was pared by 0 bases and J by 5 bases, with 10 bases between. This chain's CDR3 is CASSQEGARYGYTF. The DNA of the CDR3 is TGCGCCAGCAGCCAAGAGGGGGCCAGATATGGCTACACCTTC.

This chain's CDR3 is CGTGETIDDEQYF. The DNA for the CDR3 is TGTGGGACGGGCGAGACTATAGACGACGAGCAGTACTTC. The chain has TRBV28 and TRBJ2-7, with D perhaps matching TRBD2 (5 bases). This CDR3 spans 13 amino acids. The germline gives CDR1 MDHEN, CDR2 SYDVKM.

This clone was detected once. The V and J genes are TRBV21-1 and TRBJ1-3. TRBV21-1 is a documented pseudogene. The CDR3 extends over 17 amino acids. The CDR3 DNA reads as TGTGCCAGCAGAATAACGTTAGCTACAACACCACGAAACACCATATATTTT. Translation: CASRITLATTPRNTIYF.

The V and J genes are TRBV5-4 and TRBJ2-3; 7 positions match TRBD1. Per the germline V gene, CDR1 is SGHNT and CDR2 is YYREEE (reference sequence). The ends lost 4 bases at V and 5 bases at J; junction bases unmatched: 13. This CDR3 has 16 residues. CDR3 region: CASSQGDSQRGDTQYF. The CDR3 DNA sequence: TGTGCCAGCAGCCAAGGGGACAGCCAAAGAGGAGATACGCAGTATTTT.

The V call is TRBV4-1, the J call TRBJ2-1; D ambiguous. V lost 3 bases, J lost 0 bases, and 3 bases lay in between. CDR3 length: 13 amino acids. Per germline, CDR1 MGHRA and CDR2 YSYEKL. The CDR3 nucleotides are TGCGCCAGCAGCCACAGCTCCTACAATGAGCAGTTCTTC. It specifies CASSHSSYNEQFF.

In nucleotides, the CDR3 is TGTGCCAGTAGTATAACTGGGGGCTCCTACGAGCAGTACTTC. Translating gives CASSITGGSYEQYF. J is TRBJ2-7 and V is TRBV19; D possibly uses TRBD1 or TRBD2 (5 bases each). The V gene lost 2 bases and the J gene lost 0 bases, with 8 bases spanning the gap. Germline-derived CDR1 and CDR2 are LNHDA and SQIVND (reference sequence). The CDR3 totals 14 residues. Based on the CDR3 plus reference TRBV19 and TRBJ2-7, the full variable domain is DGGITQSPKYLFRKEGQNVTLSCEQNLNHDAMYWYRQDPGQGLRLIYYSQIVNDFQKGDIAEGYSVSREKKESFPLTVTSAQKNPTAFYLCASSITGGSYEQYFGPGTRLTVT.

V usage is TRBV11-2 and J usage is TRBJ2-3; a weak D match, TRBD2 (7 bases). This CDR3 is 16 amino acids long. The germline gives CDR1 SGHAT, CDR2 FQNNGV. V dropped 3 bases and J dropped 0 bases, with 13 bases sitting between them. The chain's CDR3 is CASSFAGATSTDTQYF. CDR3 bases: TGTGCCAGCAGCTTTGCGGGGGCGACTAGCACAGATACGCAGTATTTT.